This record covers a single T cell receptor (beta chain). The germline V gene encodes CDR1 SGHRS and CDR2 YFSETQ. V lost 4 bases, J lost 9 bases, and 16 bases lay in between. This CDR3 spans 14 amino acids. TCRdb's table, derived via immunoSEQ multiplex PCR, lists solely in-frame clones and lacks some. The repertoire holds 45,000 to 65,000 clones, approximately 86% seen once, with 14% in the top ten. This entry belongs to a study of identifying expanded T cells in peripheral blood. The sample was blood. This TCR derives from a person between 18 and 75 years old in good health. The gene calls are TRBV5-1 and TRBJ2-2, with D unclear. Here the CDR3 reads CASSDVGSRRELFF. CDR3 nucleotide sequence: TGCGCCAGCAGCGACGTGGGGTCCCGGAGGGAGCTGTTTTTT.